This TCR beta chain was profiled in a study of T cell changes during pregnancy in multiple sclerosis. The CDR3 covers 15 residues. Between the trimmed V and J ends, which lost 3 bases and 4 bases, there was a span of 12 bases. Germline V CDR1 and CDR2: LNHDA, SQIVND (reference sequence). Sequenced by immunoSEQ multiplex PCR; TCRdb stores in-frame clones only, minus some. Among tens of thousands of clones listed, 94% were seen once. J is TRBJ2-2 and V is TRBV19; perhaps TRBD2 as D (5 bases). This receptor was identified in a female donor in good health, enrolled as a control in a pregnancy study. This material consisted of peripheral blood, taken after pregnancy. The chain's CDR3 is CASSMPGKVTGELFF. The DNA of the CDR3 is TGTGCCAGTAGTATGCCGGGGAAGGTCACCGGGGAGCTGTTTTTT.